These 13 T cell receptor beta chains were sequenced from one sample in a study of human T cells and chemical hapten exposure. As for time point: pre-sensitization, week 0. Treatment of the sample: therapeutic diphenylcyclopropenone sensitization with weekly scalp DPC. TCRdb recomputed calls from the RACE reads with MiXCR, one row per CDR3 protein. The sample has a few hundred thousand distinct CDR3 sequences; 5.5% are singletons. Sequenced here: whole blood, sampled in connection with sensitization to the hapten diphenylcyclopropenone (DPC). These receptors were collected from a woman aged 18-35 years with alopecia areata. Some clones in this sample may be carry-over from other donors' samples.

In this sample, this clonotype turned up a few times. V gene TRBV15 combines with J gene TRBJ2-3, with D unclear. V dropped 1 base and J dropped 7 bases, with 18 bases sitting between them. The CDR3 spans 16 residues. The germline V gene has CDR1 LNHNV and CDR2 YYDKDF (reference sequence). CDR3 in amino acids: CATSRVHGFVPNTQYF. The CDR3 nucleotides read TGTGCCACCAGCAGAGTACACGGCTTCGTCCCGAATACGCAGTATTTT.

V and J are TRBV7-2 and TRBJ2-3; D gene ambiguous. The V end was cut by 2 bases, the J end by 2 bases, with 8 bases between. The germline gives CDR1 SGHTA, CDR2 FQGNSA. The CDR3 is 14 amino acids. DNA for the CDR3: TGTGCCAGCAGCTTAACGGTATACACAGATACGCAGTATTTT. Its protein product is CASSLTVYTDTQYF.

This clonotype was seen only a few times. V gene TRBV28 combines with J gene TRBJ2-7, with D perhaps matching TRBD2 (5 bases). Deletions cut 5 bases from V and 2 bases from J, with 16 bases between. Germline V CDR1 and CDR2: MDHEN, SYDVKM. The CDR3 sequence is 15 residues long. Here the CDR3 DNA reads TGTGCCAGCAGTCTACGAGGGCTGCCTCCCTACGAGCAGTACTTC. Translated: CASSLRGLPPYEQYF.

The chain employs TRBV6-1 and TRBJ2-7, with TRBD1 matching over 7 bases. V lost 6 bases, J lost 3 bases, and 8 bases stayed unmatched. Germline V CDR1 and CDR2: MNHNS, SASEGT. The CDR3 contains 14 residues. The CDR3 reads CASRGDSFYYEQYF. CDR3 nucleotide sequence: TGTGCCAGCAGGGGGGACAGCTTCTACTACGAGCAGTACTTC.

The CDR3 here is CASSQRGVSTDTQYF. The CDR3 nucleotides read TGTGCCAGCAGCCAGCGGGGGGTTAGCACAGATACGCAGTATTTT. This chain connects TRBV7-2 to TRBJ2-3, with 9 nucleotides matching TRBD2. CDR3 size: 15 residues. CDR1 and CDR2 from the germline V gene are SGHTA and FQGNSA. The V and J ends lost 5 bases and 0 bases, in that order; junction bases with no gene match: 3.

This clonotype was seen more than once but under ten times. The CDR3, as DNA: TGTGCCAGCAGCCACCCCAGCGGGGGGGCGTACACCGGGGAGCTGTTTTTT. Encoded protein: CASSHPSGGAYTGELFF. This chain links TRBV7-6 with TRBJ2-2, with 10 nucleotides matching TRBD2. The CDR3 runs to 17 residues. V shed 5 bases and J 3 bases; nucleotides not matched to a gene: 9. The germline V gene has CDR1 SGHVS and CDR2 FNYEAQ. Full variable domain (rest looked up from reference TRBV7-6 and TRBJ2-2): GAGVSQSPRYKVTKRGQDVALRCDPISGHVSLYWYRQALGQGPEFLTYFNYEAQQDKSGLPNDRFSAERPEGSISTLTIQRTEQRDSAMYRCASSHPSGGAYTGELFFGEGSRLTVL.

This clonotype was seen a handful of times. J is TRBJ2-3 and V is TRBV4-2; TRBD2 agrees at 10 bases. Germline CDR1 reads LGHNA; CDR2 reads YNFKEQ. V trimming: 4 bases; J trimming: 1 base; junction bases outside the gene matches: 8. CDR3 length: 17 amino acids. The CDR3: CASSPVPGTSGTDTQYF. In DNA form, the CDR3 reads TGTGCCAGCAGCCCTGTCCCCGGGACTAGCGGCACAGATACGCAGTATTTT.

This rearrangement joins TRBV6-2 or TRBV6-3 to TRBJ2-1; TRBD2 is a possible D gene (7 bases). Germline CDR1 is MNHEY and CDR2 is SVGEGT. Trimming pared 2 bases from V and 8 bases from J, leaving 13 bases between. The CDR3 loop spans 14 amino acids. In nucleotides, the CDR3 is TGTGCCAGCAGTTACGGGGGGGGGCGAGATGAGCAGTTCTTC. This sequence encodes CASSYGGGRDEQFF.

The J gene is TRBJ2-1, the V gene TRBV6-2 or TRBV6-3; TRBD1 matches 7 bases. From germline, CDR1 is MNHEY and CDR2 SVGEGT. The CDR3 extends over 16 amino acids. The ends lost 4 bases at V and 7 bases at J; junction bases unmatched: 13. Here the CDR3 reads CASSSPEGAGRNEQFF. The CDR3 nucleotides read TGTGCCAGCAGTTCCCCCGAGGGGGCGGGTAGGAATGAGCAGTTCTTC.

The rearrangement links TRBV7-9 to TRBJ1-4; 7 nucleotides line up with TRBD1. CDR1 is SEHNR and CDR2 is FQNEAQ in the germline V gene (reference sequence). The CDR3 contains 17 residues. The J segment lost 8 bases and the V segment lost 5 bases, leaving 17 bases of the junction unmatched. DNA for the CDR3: TGTGCCAGCAGCCTAGATTTCGACAGGGAAGAAAAGGAAAAACTGTTTTTT. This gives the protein CASSLDFDREEKEKLFF.

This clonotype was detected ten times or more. DNA for the CDR3: TGTGCCAGTGCACGGGGGGGGTACAATGAGCAGTTCTTC. It codes for CASARGGYNEQFF. The genes are TRBV19 and TRBJ2-1, with 8 positions matching TRBD2. This CDR3 has 13 residues. V lost 8 bases, J lost 4 bases, and 4 bases stayed unmatched. The V gene's germline CDR1 is LNHDA and CDR2 SQIVND (reference sequence). The full variable domain, rest sourced from reference TRBV19 and TRBJ2-1, is DGGITQSPKYLFRKEGQNVTLSCEQNLNHDAMYWYRQDPGQGLRLIYYSQIVNDFQKGDIAEGYSVSREKKESFPLTVTSAQKNPTAFYLCASARGGYNEQFFGPGTRLTVL.

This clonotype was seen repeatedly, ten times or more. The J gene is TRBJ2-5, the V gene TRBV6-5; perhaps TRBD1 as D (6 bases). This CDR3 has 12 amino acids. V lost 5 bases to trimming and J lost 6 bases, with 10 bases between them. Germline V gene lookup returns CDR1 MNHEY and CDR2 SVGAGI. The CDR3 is CASSPRGQTQYF. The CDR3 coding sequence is TGTGCCAGCAGTCCCAGGGGACAGACCCAGTACTTC.

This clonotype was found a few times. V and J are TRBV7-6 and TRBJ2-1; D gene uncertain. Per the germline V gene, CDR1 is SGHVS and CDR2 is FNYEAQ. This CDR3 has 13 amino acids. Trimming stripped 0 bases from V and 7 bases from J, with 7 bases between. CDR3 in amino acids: CASSLAVGNEQFF. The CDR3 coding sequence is TGTGCCAGCAGCTTAGCTGTGGGGAATGAGCAGTTCTTC.